This T cell receptor beta chain was observed in a study of shared clonotypes between healthy human individuals. Assay used: immunoSEQ multiplex PCR; TCRdb lists only in-frame clones, some missing. The sample includes about 680,000 clones, 92% seen only once; the top ten take 24%. Naivety among CD8 cells was defined by CD45RO negativity and positive CCR7 selection, thereby excluding terminally differentiated effector memory CD45RA+ cells. The sample consisted of naive CD8+ T cells sorted from blood. This receptor was taken from a man younger than 45 in good health.

CDR3 bases: TGTGCCAGTAGTGGTACAGTAGACCTTAATGAAAAACTGTTTTTT. It encodes CASSGTVDLNEKLFF. The chain couples TRBV19 to TRBJ1-4; no reliable D call. CDR1 is LNHDA, CDR2 SQIVND, per germline (reference sequence). Between the trimmed V and J ends, which lost 5 bases and 4 bases, there was a span of 14 bases. This CDR3 contains 15 residues.